The 23 T cell receptor beta chains listed next were all sequenced from one sample in a study of T cell responses to AZD1222 COVID-19 vaccine. Clones were read by immunoSEQ multiplex PCR, and TCRdb kept only the in-frame ones, dropping some. The data hold over 95,000 clones, with more than 70% observed a single time. The source material was peripheral blood, sampled 28 days after the second AZD1222 dose. The source is an adult who received the AZD1222 COVID-19 vaccine.

CDR3 residues: CASSQGLNNQPQHF. CDR3 nucleotide sequence: TGTGCCAGCAGCCAGGGGTTGAACAATCAGCCCCAGCATTTT. The gene calls are TRBV3-1 (or the pseudogene TRBV3-2) and TRBJ1-5; D is ambiguous. Germline loops: CDR1 LGHDT, CDR2 YNNKEL (reference sequence). Trimming removed 3 bases from V and 3 bases from J, with 9 bases in between. The CDR3 sequence is 14 residues long.

The V gene is TRBV5-1, the J gene TRBJ2-2; D gene ambiguous. Trimming removed 4 bases from V and 0 bases from J, with 4 bases in between. This CDR3 comprises 13 residues. From germline, CDR1 is SGHRS and CDR2 YFSETQ. CDR3 coding DNA: TGCGCCAGCAGCAGCGCGAACACCGGGGAGCTGTTTTTT. Residues: CASSSANTGELFF. The entire variable domain, with the rest obtained from reference TRBV5-1 and TRBJ2-2, is as follows: KAGVTQTPRYLIKTRGQQVTLSCSPISGHRSVSWYQQTPGQGLQFLFEYFSETQRNKGNFPGRFSGRQFSNSRSEMNVSTLELGDSALYLCASSSANTGELFFGEGSRLTVL.

The gene calls are TRBV29-1 and TRBJ2-7; TRBD2 matches 10 bases. CDR3 length equals 14 residues. Germline V lookup: CDR1 SQVTM, CDR2 ANQGSEA. The V gene end was trimmed by 7 bases and the J gene end by 3 bases; junction bases not matched to a gene: 9. DNA of the CDR3: TGCAGCGGTGTCAAGACTAGCGGGCGCTACGAGCAGTACTTC. Residues: CSGVKTSGRYEQYF.

This sequence joins TRBV7-2 and TRBJ2-2; D gene ambiguous. CDR3 size: 14 residues. Trimming left V 5 bases short and J 4 bases short, with 11 bases between. Germline V CDR1 and CDR2: SGHTA, FQGNSA. The CDR3 protein is CASSAQVGTGELFF. The CDR3, as DNA: TGTGCCAGCAGCGCCCAAGTAGGCACCGGGGAGCTGTTTTTT.

This clone showed up many times. The gene calls are TRBV29-1 and TRBJ2-7; 10 nucleotides line up with TRBD2. Germline V lookup: CDR1 SQVTM, CDR2 ANQGSEA. Unmatched junction bases numbered 9, after V lost 0 bases and J lost 10 bases. The CDR3 sequence is 14 residues long. For the CDR3, the DNA is TGCAGCGTTGAAGATCGGCTAGCGGGAGTGTCACAGTACTTC. It encodes CSVEDRLAGVSQYF.

In this sample, this clone turned up once. The V gene is TRBV12-3 or TRBV12-4, the J gene TRBJ2-3; D is possibly TRBD1 (6 bases). This CDR3 spans 12 amino acids. V was shortened by 5 bases and J by 4 bases, with 7 bases between the two germline ends. The CDR3 nucleotides read TGTGCCAGCAGTCCAGGGGCAGATACGCAGTATTTT. Translation: CASSPGADTQYF.

The chain uses TRBV25-1 and TRBJ1-6; 7 nucleotides line up with TRBD1. Unmatched junction bases numbered 14, after V lost 6 bases and J lost 9 bases. The germline CDR1 and CDR2 sequences are MGHDK and SYGVNS. The CDR3 has 16 residues. The CDR3 is CASSKTGAIDRSPLHF. The CDR3 region has the DNA TGTGCCAGCAGCAAAACAGGGGCTATTGATCGTTCACCCCTCCACTTT.

The chain joins TRBV5-8 to TRBJ1-2; perhaps TRBD1 as D (5 bases). The germline V and J ends were trimmed by 5 bases and 2 bases, with 16 bases remaining between them. This CDR3 is built from 15 residues. Germline values: CDR1 SGHTS, CDR2 YDEGEE. As DNA, the CDR3 is TGTGCCAGCAGAACGCGGTTGCGGGGCAACTATGGCTACACCTTC. Its translation: CASRTRLRGNYGYTF.

The chain employs TRBV5-1 and TRBJ2-7; possibly TRBD1 for D (6 bases). With 4 bases removed from V and 3 bases from J, the gap between germline ends came to 11 bases. CDR3 size: 13 residues. Germline lookup yields CDR1 SGHRS and CDR2 YFSETQ. CDR3 sequence reads: CASSPDSLYEQYF. The CDR3 DNA reads TGCGCCAGCAGCCCGGACAGTCTCTACGAGCAGTACTTC.

The chain has TRBV5-1 and TRBJ2-7, with 9 bases matching TRBD1. Unmatched junction bases numbered 3, after V lost 3 bases and J lost 2 bases. This CDR3 contains 14 residues. Looked up from germline, CDR1 is SGHRS and CDR2 is YFSETQ. CDR3: CASSSGTGTYEQYF. The DNA of the CDR3 is TGCGCCAGCAGCTCCGGGACAGGGACCTACGAGCAGTACTTC.

The rearrangement joins TRBV18 to TRBJ1-2; D call uncertain. V was clipped by 0 bases and J by 8 bases, with 7 bases between them. Germline V gene sequence: CDR1 KGHSH, CDR2 LQKENI. CDR3 length: 12 residues. This CDR3 is CASSPPAGGYTF. The CDR3 region has the DNA TGTGCCAGCTCACCACCGGCGGGGGGCTACACCTTC.

The rearrangement joins TRBV4-1 to TRBJ2-7; 8 bases match TRBD2. The germline CDR1 and CDR2 sequences are MGHRA and YSYEKL. The CDR3 is 17 residues long. Unmatched junction bases numbered 8, after V lost 1 base and J lost 0 bases. CDR3 in amino acids: CASSQGILAAISYEQYF. Written as DNA, the CDR3 is TGCGCCAGCAGCCAAGGAATACTAGCGGCCATCTCCTACGAGCAGTACTTC.

CDR3 in DNA: TGTGCCAGCAGCTCGCAGGGCCATGAGCAGTTCTTC. Its protein product is CASSSQGHEQFF. This chain links TRBV5-4 with TRBJ2-1; D is possibly TRBD1 (5 bases). Trimming cost V 3 bases and J 8 bases, with 9 bases left between them. The germline CDR1 and CDR2 sequences are SGHNT and YYREEE (reference sequence). This CDR3 comprises 12 residues.

The chain joins TRBV30 to TRBJ1-2; no clear D gene. Germline V CDR1 and CDR2: GTSNPN, SVGIG (reference sequence). The CDR3 sequence is 15 residues long. Deletions cut 0 bases from V and 2 bases from J, with 13 bases between. CDR3 nucleotide sequence: TGTGCCTGGAGTGTAGGCTTATGGGGAAACTATGGCTACACCTTC. Residues: CAWSVGLWGNYGYTF.

V and J are TRBV2 and TRBJ1-5; TRBD1 might be the D (5 bases). In germline, CDR1 is SNHLY, CDR2 FYNNEI. The CDR3 is made up of 13 amino acids. The germline V and J ends were trimmed by 4 bases and 6 bases, with 10 bases remaining between them. This CDR3 reads CASSVQGFQPQHF. CDR3 bases: TGTGCCAGCAGTGTGCAGGGTTTTCAGCCCCAGCATTTT.

This chain connects TRBV9 to TRBJ1-1; D is uncertain. In germline, CDR1 is SGDLS, CDR2 YYNGEE. The V end was cut by 3 bases, the J end by 6 bases, with 18 bases between. The CDR3 runs to 15 residues. CDR3 bases: TGTGCCAGCAGCGCCGGGGTCTCAGACTGGGCTGAAGCTTTCTTT. It encodes CASSAGVSDWAEAFF. Combining the CDR3 with reference TRBV9 and TRBJ1-1 gives the whole variable domain DSGVTQTPKHLITATGQRVTLRCSPRSGDLSVYWYQQSLDQGLQFLIQYYNGEERAKGNILERFSAQQFPDLHSELNLSSLELGDSALYFCASSAGVSDWAEAFFGQGTRLTVV.

This clone was seen a handful of times. The chain has TRBV29-1 and TRBJ1-2; 11 bases match TRBD1. Germline V gene data show CDR1 as SQVTM and CDR2 as ANQGSEA. V lost 6 bases, J lost 4 bases, and 4 bases stayed unmatched. The CDR3 length is 13 residues. The CDR3 here is CSVTGTGGYGYTF. The CDR3 bases are TGCAGCGTAACCGGGACAGGGGGCTATGGCTACACCTTC.

The chain recombines TRBV10-1 with TRBJ2-1; possible D gene TRBD1, 5 bases. The germline CDR1 and CDR2 sequences are WNHNN and SYGVQD (reference sequence). Between the trimmed V and J ends, which lost 9 bases and 6 bases, there was a span of 18 bases. This CDR3 region has 14 residues. This CDR3 reads CARPDSLICNEQFF. The CDR3 nucleotides are TGCGCCAGACCCGACAGCCTAATATGCAATGAGCAGTTCTTC.

This chain connects TRBV29-1 to TRBJ1-4; TRBD1 matches 7 bases. V dropped 1 base and J dropped 8; count of bases not matched to a gene: 13. Germline loops: CDR1 SQVTM, CDR2 ANQGSEA. CDR3 length equals 16 residues. CDR3 nucleotides: TGCAGCGTTGAAGGGTCAGGGGGTCCGGCTGGGGAAAAACTGTTTTTT. This gives the protein CSVEGSGGPAGEKLFF.

The chain's CDR3 is CSVGGGTPSSETEAFF. CDR3 DNA: TGCAGCGTTGGGGGCGGGACACCCTCCTCGGAGACTGAAGCTTTCTTT. The chain combines TRBV29-1 with TRBJ1-1, with a tentative D call TRBD1 (6 bases). The CDR3 runs to 16 residues. Trimming removed 4 bases at V and 5 bases at J, with 23 bases between. CDR1 and CDR2 (germline): SQVTM, ANQGSEA. The whole variable domain, filled in from reference TRBV29-1 and TRBJ1-1, reads SAVISQKPSRDICQRGTSLTIQCQVDSQVTMMFWYRQQPGQSLTLIATANQGSEATYESGFVIDKFPISRPNLTFSTLTVSNMSPEDSSIYLCSVGGGTPSSETEAFFGQGTRLTVV.

The V gene is TRBV5-1, the J gene TRBJ1-2; 7 positions match TRBD1. The CDR3 has 15 residues. Germline V gene data show CDR1 as SGHRS and CDR2 as YFSETQ. V shed 4 bases and J 6 bases; nucleotides not matched to a gene: 12. The CDR3 region has the DNA TGCGCCAGCAGCCCGGACACGACAGGGTTCGATGGCTACACCTTC. Translation gives CASSPDTTGFDGYTF.

The genes are TRBV9 and TRBJ1-6; no clear D gene. CDR1 is SGDLS, CDR2 YYNGEE, per germline. Between the trimmed V and J ends, which lost 0 bases and 6 bases, there was a span of 10 bases. CDR3 size: 15 residues. The DNA of the CDR3 is TGTGCCAGCAGCGTAGGAAGATTTGGTAATTCACCCCTCCACTTT. It codes for CASSVGRFGNSPLHF. The full variable domain, rest sourced from reference TRBV9 and TRBJ1-6, is DSGVTQTPKHLITATGQRVTLRCSPRSGDLSVYWYQQSLDQGLQFLIQYYNGEERAKGNILERFSAQQFPDLHSELNLSSLELGDSALYFCASSVGRFGNSPLHFGNGTRLTVT.

Regarding this clone: The CDR3 carries no conserved terminal phenylalanine or tryptophan, so it likely arises from a read error. The DNA is omitted, as the CDR3 cannot be located on it reliably, and the CDR3 follows TCRdb's listing. The J gene is TRBJ1-1, the V gene TRBV6-5; the table's D call, TRBD1, was not checked against the DNA. The germline CDR1 and CDR2 sequences are MNHEY and SVGAGI. 12 amino acids form the CDR3, both terminal residues included. Here the CDR3 reads CASSRQGSTLVV.